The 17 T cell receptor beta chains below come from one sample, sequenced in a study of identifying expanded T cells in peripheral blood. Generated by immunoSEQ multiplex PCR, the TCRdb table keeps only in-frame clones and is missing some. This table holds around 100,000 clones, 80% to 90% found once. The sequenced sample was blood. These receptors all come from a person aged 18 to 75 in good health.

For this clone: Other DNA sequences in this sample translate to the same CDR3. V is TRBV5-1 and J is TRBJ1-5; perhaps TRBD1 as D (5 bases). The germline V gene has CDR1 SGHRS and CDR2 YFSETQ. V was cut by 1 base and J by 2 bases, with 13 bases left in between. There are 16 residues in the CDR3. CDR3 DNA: TGCGCCAGCAGCTTGTCTGGAAGGGGTGGCAATCAGCCCCAGCATTTT. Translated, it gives CASSLSGRGGNQPQHF.

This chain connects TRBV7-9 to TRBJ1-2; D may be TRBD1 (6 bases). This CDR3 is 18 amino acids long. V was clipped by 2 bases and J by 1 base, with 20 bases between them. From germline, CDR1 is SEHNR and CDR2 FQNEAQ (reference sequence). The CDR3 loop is CASSLRWDRGGDNYGYTF. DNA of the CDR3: TGTGCCAGCAGCTTACGTTGGGACCGGGGGGGCGATAACTATGGCTACACCTTC.

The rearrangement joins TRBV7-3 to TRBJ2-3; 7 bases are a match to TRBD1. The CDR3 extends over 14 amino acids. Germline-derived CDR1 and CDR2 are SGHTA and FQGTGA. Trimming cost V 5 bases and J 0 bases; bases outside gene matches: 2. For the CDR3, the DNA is TGTGCCAGCAGCCAGGGGGTTAGCACAGATACGCAGTATTTT. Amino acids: CASSQGVSTDTQYF.

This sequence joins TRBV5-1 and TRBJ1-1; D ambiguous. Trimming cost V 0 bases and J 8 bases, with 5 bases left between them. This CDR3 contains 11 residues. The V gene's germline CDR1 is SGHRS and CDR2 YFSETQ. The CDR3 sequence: CASSLDMEAFF. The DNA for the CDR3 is TGCGCCAGCAGCTTGGACATGGAAGCTTTCTTT.

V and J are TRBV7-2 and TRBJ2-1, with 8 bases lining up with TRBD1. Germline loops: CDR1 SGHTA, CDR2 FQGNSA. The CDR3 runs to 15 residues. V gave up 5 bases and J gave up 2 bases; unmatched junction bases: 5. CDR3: CASSLDRATYNEQFF. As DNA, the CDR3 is TGTGCCAGCAGCCTGGACAGGGCGACCTACAATGAGCAGTTCTTC.

The CDR3 loop reads CASSFLAGGPGDTQYF. For the CDR3, the DNA is TGTGCCAGCAGCTTTCTAGCGGGGGGGCCTGGAGATACGCAGTATTTT. This rearrangement joins TRBV7-9 to TRBJ2-3; 12 bases align to TRBD2. The CDR3 length is 16 residues. J was trimmed by 5 bases and V by 3 bases; bases with no gene match: 6. Germline assignment: CDR1 SEHNR and CDR2 FQNEAQ (reference sequence).

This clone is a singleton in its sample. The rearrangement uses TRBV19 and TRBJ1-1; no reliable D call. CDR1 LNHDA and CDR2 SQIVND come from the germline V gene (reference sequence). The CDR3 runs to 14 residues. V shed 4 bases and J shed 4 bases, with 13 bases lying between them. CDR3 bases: TGTGCCAGTAGTACTCGAGGTGGTGGCACTGAAGCTTTCTTT. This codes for CASSTRGGGTEAFF. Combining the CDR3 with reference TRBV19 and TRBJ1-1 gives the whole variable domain DGGITQSPKYLFRKEGQNVTLSCEQNLNHDAMYWYRQDPGQGLRLIYYSQIVNDFQKGDIAEGYSVSREKKESFPLTVTSAQKNPTAFYLCASSTRGGGTEAFFGQGTRLTVV.

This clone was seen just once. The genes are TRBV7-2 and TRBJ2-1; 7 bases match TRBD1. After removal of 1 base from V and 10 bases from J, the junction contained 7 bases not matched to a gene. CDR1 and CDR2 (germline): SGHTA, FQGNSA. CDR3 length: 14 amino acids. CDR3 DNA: TGTGCCAGCAGCTTAGGGGGACAGCTTCGCGAGCAGTTCTTC. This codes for CASSLGGQLREQFF.

The DNA for the CDR3 is TGTGCCAGCAGGCCCGATTGGCACAAACAAGAGACCCAGTACTTC. It yields the protein CASRPDWHKQETQYF. The chain joins TRBV6-1 to TRBJ2-5, with D hard to call. CDR3 length: 15 residues. V was cut by 6 bases and J by 2 bases, with 16 bases left in between. Germline assignment: CDR1 MNHNS and CDR2 SASEGT.

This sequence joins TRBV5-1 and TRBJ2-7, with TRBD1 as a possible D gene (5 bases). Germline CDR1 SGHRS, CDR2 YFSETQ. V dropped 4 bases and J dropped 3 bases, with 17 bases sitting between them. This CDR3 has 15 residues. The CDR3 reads CASSPPQGRNYEQYF. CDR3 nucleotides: TGCGCCAGCAGCCCCCCCCAGGGAAGAAACTACGAGCAGTACTTC.

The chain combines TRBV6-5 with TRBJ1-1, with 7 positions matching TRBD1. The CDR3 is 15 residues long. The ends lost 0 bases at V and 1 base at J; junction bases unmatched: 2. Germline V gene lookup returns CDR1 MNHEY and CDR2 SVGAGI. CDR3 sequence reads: CASSYSNRGNTEAFF. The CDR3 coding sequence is TGTGCCAGCAGTTACTCGAACAGGGGGAACACTGAAGCTTTCTTT.

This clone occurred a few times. The CDR3: CSVEWGSGSSEQYF. CDR3 DNA sequence: TGCAGCGTTGAATGGGGGAGCGGGAGTTCCGAGCAGTACTTC. V and J are TRBV29-1 and TRBJ2-7; the match to TRBD2 covers 8 bases. Trimming removed 2 bases from V and 6 bases from J; junction bases left unmatched: 9. The germline gives CDR1 SQVTM, CDR2 ANQGSEA. The CDR3 has 14 amino acids.

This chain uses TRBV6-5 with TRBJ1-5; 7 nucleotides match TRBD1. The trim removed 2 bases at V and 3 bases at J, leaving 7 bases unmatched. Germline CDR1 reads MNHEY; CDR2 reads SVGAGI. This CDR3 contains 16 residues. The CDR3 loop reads CASSYGGTDLNQPQHF. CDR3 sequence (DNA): TGTGCCAGCAGTTACGGGGGGACAGATCTCAATCAGCCCCAGCATTTT.

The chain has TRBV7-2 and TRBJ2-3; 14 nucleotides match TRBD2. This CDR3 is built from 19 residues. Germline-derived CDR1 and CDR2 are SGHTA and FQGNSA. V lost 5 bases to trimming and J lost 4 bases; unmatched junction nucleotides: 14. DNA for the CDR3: TGTGCCAGCAGCCCCCCCCGACTAGCGGGGGGGCCGGGGGCAGATACGCAGTATTTT. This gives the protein CASSPPRLAGGPGADTQYF.

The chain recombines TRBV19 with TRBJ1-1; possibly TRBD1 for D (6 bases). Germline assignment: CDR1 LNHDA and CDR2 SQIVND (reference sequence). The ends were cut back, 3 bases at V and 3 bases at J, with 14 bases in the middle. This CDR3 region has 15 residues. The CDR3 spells CASSIPGTSDTEAFF. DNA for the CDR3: TGTGCCAGTAGTATCCCCGGGACAAGTGACACTGAAGCTTTCTTT.

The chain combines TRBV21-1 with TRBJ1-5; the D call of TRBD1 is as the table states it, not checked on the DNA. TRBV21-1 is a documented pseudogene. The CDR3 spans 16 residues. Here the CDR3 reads CASSAPYRTFNQPQHF. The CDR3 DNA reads TGTGCCAGCAGCGCCCCCTACAGAACCTTTAATCAGCCCCAGCATTTT.

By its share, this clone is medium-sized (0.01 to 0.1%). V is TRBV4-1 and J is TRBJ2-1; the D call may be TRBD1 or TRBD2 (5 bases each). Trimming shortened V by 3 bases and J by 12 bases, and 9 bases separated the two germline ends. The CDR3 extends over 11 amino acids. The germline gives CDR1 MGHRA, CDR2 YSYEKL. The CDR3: CASSQRGRQFF. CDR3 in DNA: TGCGCCAGCAGCCAGAGGGGAAGGCAGTTCTTC.